The 16 T cell receptor beta chains below come from one sample, sequenced in a study of human thymus T cells. The protocol was immunoSEQ multiplex PCR, while the TCRdb copy is restricted to in-frame clones and leaves out a portion. The sample yields some 57,000 clones, approximately 95% seen once. The sequenced sample consisted of blood. These receptors came from a boy less than two years old with a congenital heart defect but otherwise immunologically healthy.

In its sample, this clone was seen once. V usage is TRBV4-1 and J usage is TRBJ2-2, with 8 positions matching TRBD2. CDR1 and CDR2 from the germline V gene are MGHRA and YSYEKL. This CDR3 spans 15 amino acids. The V gene end was trimmed by 3 bases and the J gene end by 1 base; junction bases not matched to a gene: 1. The chain's CDR3 is CASSQGLVNTGELFF. The CDR3 nucleotides read TGCGCCAGCAGCCAGGGACTAGTGAACACCGGGGAGCTGTTTTTT.

The rearrangement links TRBV5-5 to TRBJ2-7, with D unclear. The germline V gene has CDR1 SGHKS and CDR2 YYEKEE (reference sequence). The CDR3 is made up of 11 amino acids. The V end lost 4 bases, the J end lost 2 bases, and 4 bases lay between the germline ends. Here the CDR3 reads CASSLAYEQYF. DNA for the CDR3: TGTGCCAGCAGCCTAGCCTACGAGCAGTACTTC.

This clone was detected once. This chain uses TRBV14 with TRBJ2-1; 11 nucleotides agree with TRBD2. The CDR3 has 18 amino acids. Germline V gene lookup returns CDR1 SGHDN and CDR2 FVKESK. V dropped 0 bases and J dropped 7; count of bases not matched to a gene: 11. The CDR3 DNA follows: TGTGCCAGCAGCCAAGATGATAATAGCGGGAGGGCCGAGAATGAGCAGTTCTTC. Its translation is CASSQDDNSGRAENEQFF.

In its sample, this clone was seen once. This rearrangement joins TRBV4-1 to TRBJ2-7; D is unclear. The V end was cut by 3 bases, the J end by 1 base, with 7 bases between. There are 13 residues in the CDR3. Germline CDR1 MGHRA, CDR2 YSYEKL. CDR3 residues: CASSQVGSYEQYF. The CDR3 nucleotides are TGCGCCAGCAGCCAGGTAGGGTCCTACGAGCAGTACTTC.

The V and J genes are TRBV5-1 and TRBJ1-2, with 10 positions matching TRBD1. The CDR3 contains 17 residues. Trimming removed 0 bases from V and 0 bases from J; junction bases left unmatched: 5. CDR1 is SGHRS and CDR2 is YFSETQ in the germline V gene. CDR3 sequence: CASSLVGQGLSNYGYTF. In DNA form, the CDR3 reads TGCGCCAGCAGCTTGGTGGGACAGGGGTTATCTAACTATGGCTACACCTTC.

V gene TRBV10-2 combines with J gene TRBJ2-2; no firm D call. Between the trimmed V and J ends, which lost 5 bases and 4 bases, there was a span of 8 bases. The CDR3 is made up of 13 amino acids. The V gene's germline CDR1 is WSHSY and CDR2 SAAADI. The CDR3 DNA follows: TGCGCCAGCAGTTCCCCTAGCACCGGGGAGCTGTTTTTT. As protein: CASSSPSTGELFF.

The chain combines TRBV11-1 with TRBJ2-5, with 14 bases fitting TRBD2. Germline assignment: CDR1 SGHAT and CDR2 FQDESV (reference sequence). The V and J ends lost 5 bases and 2 bases, in that order; junction bases with no gene match: 4. The CDR3 spans 16 residues. CDR3 bases: TGTGCCAGCAGCCCGGGACTAGCGGGGGTACAAGAGACCCAGTACTTC. It specifies CASSPGLAGVQETQYF. The full variable domain, its missing parts supplied by reference TRBV11-1 and TRBJ2-5, is EAEVAQSPRYKITEKSQAVAFWCDPISGHATLYWYRQILGQGPELLVQFQDESVVDDSQLPKDRFSAERLKGVDSTLKIQPAELGDSAMYLCASSPGLAGVQETQYFGPGTRLLVL.

The chain links TRBV7-2 to TRBJ2-5, with 9 positions matching TRBD1. The CDR3 is made up of 15 amino acids. Trimming cost V 4 bases and J 5 bases; bases outside gene matches: 8. The germline V gene encodes CDR1 SGHTA and CDR2 FQGNSA. CDR3 loop: CASSSRQGGVETQYF. Written as DNA, the CDR3 is TGTGCCAGCAGCTCAAGACAGGGGGGGGTGGAGACCCAGTACTTC.

The chain is built from TRBV10-1 and TRBJ2-7; D is unresolved. With 3 bases removed from V and 3 bases from J, the gap between germline ends came to 6 bases. The V gene's germline CDR1 is WNHNN and CDR2 SYGVQD (reference sequence). The CDR3 extends over 12 amino acids. The CDR3 bases are TGCGCCAGCAGTGAAGGTGTCTACGAGCAGTACTTC. Its translation is CASSEGVYEQYF.

This clone has just one count. The chain employs TRBV15 and TRBJ2-1, with D tentatively TRBD1 (6 bases). V shed 3 bases and J shed 5 bases, with 14 bases lying between them. Looked up from germline, CDR1 is LNHNV and CDR2 is YYDKDF (reference sequence). The CDR3 spans 15 residues. The CDR3 here is CATSSNHRVNNEQFF. DNA of the CDR3: TGTGCCACCAGCAGTAACCACAGGGTCAACAATGAGCAGTTCTTC.

The chain recombines TRBV5-4 with TRBJ2-3; D possibly uses TRBD1 or TRBD2 (5 bases each). Germline CDR1 SGHNT, CDR2 YYREEE (reference sequence). V was cut by 4 bases and J by 2 bases, with 14 bases left in between. This CDR3 spans 15 amino acids. CDR3 in DNA: TGTGCCAGCAGCCCCCGGGGACCACTCACAGATACGCAGTATTTT. Amino acids: CASSPRGPLTDTQYF.

CDR3 in amino acids: CASSSKDRGLRGNTEAFF. The CDR3 coding sequence is TGTGCCAGCAGTTCGAAGGACAGGGGGCTGAGGGGAAACACTGAAGCTTTCTTT. V and J are TRBV28 and TRBJ1-1; 11 bases fit TRBD1. In germline, CDR1 is MDHEN, CDR2 SYDVKM. Trimming removed 4 bases from V and 2 bases from J; junction bases left unmatched: 12. The CDR3 sequence is 18 residues long. The full variable domain, with the rest looked up from reference TRBV28 and TRBJ1-1, is DVKVTQSSRYLVKRTGEKVFLECVQDMDHENMFWYRQDPGLGLRLIYFSYDVKMKEKGDIPEGYSVSREKKERFSLILESASTNQTSMYLCASSSKDRGLRGNTEAFFGQGTRLTVV.

The V call is TRBV27, the J call TRBJ2-1, with 10 bases matching TRBD1. There are 14 residues in the CDR3. V trimming: 4 bases; J trimming: 10 bases; junction bases outside the gene matches: 7. The germline gives CDR1 MNHEY, CDR2 SMNVEV (reference sequence). The CDR3 here is CASSSYDRGLEQFF. CDR3 DNA sequence: TGTGCCAGCAGTTCCTATGACAGGGGGCTGGAGCAGTTCTTC.

The chain combines TRBV19 with TRBJ1-1, with 9 bases that match TRBD1. Germline CDR1 and CDR2: LNHDA and SQIVND (reference sequence). J gave up 1 base and V 5 bases, and 5 bases lay outside the gene matches. The CDR3 runs to 15 residues. DNA of the CDR3: TGTGCCAGTAGTCAGAGACAGGGGGGGAACACTGAAGCTTTCTTT. This codes for CASSQRQGGNTEAFF.

The chain employs TRBV11-2 and TRBJ1-2; D ambiguous. The CDR3 sequence is 13 residues long. From germline, CDR1 is SGHAT and CDR2 FQNNGV. V was pared by 3 bases and J by 4 bases, with 9 bases between. The CDR3 is CASSFSALYGYTF. In DNA form, the CDR3 reads TGTGCCAGCAGCTTCTCGGCCCTCTATGGCTACACCTTC.

The V call is TRBV10-3, the J call TRBJ2-2; the D gene is possibly TRBD2 (6 bases). V was trimmed by 2 bases and J by 4 bases, leaving 14 bases between them. Germline V gives CDR1 ENHRY, CDR2 SYGVKD. There are 16 residues in the CDR3. The CDR3 region is CAISETPRDSTGELFF. CDR3 sequence (DNA): TGTGCCATCAGTGAGACCCCCCGGGACTCCACCGGGGAGCTGTTTTTT.